This T cell receptor (beta chain) was sequenced in a study of read filtering for tumor transcriptome and immune sequencing. Study overall: By R-ISS, stages I, II and III held approximately 8, 16 and 7 patients. IR-seq gave about 4.05 to 11 million TCR reads per sample; RNA-seq gave roughly 80 to 1273.

General study points: Approximately 80% of IR-seq clonotypes had one read, totaling about 3.3% of reads; RNA-seq: 74.6% and 44.6%.

Bone marrow was sampled from every patient at the time of active disease. Molecular barcoded adaptors covering alpha/delta and beta/gamma chains were used on approximately 400 ng RNA. In TCRdb, the reads were re-called with MiXCR into one record per CDR3 protein. Of about 40,000 distinct CDR3 sequences listed, around 11% are singletons. At least ten counts were recorded for this clonotype. The antigen remains unidentified. The material sequenced was a population of CD138-negative cells sorted from bone marrow. This TCR derives from a donor at least 40 years old with multiple myeloma.

The CDR3 loop reads CASSLTFPTDTQYF. The CDR3 DNA reads TGTGCCAGCAGCCTCACCTTCCCCACAGATACGCAGTATTTT. The chain joins TRBV7-2 to TRBJ2-3; D ambiguous. CDR1 is SGHTA, CDR2 FQGNSA, per germline. Trimming stripped 5 bases from V and 2 bases from J, with 11 bases between. This CDR3 is 14 amino acids long.